Presented here are 13 T cell receptor beta chains from one specimen sequenced in a study of blood T cell repertoires in COVID-19. The data were produced by immunoSEQ multiplex PCR, yet TCRdb's version contains in-frame clones alone and is incomplete. Altogether roughly 200,000 clones are present, 80% to 90% being singletons, with the ten largest covering about 4%. Specimen: PBMCs or T cells enriched from blood (not recorded which). These receptors originate from a woman aged 40 to 50 with acute COVID-19.

The chain uses TRBV6-5 and TRBJ1-2; 7 positions match TRBD1. The CDR3 is 15 residues long. Looked up from germline, CDR1 is MNHEY and CDR2 is SVGAGI. V gave up 5 bases and J gave up 0 bases; unmatched junction bases: 6. CDR3 sequence: CASSRGTDANYGYTF. Here the CDR3 DNA reads TGTGCCAGCAGTCGAGGGACAGATGCTAACTATGGCTACACCTTC.

The V and J genes are TRBV7-9 and TRBJ2-6; the match to TRBD1 covers 10 bases. CDR1 and CDR2 from the germline V gene are SEHNR and FQNEAQ (reference sequence). Trimming at V came to 4 bases and at J to 2 bases, leaving 5 bases not matched to a gene. The CDR3 length is 17 residues. CDR3 region: CASSSGTGVAGANVLTF. CDR3 coding DNA: TGTGCCAGCAGCTCCGGGACAGGGGTTGCTGGGGCCAACGTCCTGACTTTC. Using reference TRBV7-9 and TRBJ2-6 for the parts outside the CDR3, the full variable domain is DTGVSQNPRHKITKRGQNVTFRCDPISEHNRLYWYRQTLGQGPEFLTYFQNEAQLEKSRLLSDRFSAERPKGSFSTLEIQRTEQGDSAMYLCASSSGTGVAGANVLTFGAGSRLTVL.

The CDR3 bases are TGTGCCAGCAGTTCGGACAGGGTAAGATCTGAAGCTTTCTTT. Protein product: CASSSDRVRSEAFF. The V and J genes are TRBV27 and TRBJ1-1; 8 nucleotides line up with TRBD1. Unmatched junction bases numbered 7, after V lost 4 bases and J lost 6 bases. Germline V lookup: CDR1 MNHEY, CDR2 SMNVEV (reference sequence). There are 14 residues in the CDR3.

This clone is a singleton in its sample. This chain connects TRBV5-5 to TRBJ2-3; weak D call: TRBD1 (6 bases). CDR1 is SGHKS and CDR2 is YYEKEE in the germline V gene (reference sequence). V was pared by 0 bases and J by 0 bases, with 17 bases between. The CDR3 has 18 residues. The CDR3 sequence: CASSLEVTGAPSTDTQYF. CDR3 in DNA: TGTGCCAGCAGCTTGGAAGTGACAGGCGCCCCTAGCACAGATACGCAGTATTTT.

The rearrangement uses TRBV10-3 and TRBJ2-1, with a possible D match to TRBD2 (5 bases). Germline CDR1 ENHRY, CDR2 SYGVKD. Deletions cut 7 bases from V and 7 bases from J, with 14 bases between. This CDR3 region has 13 residues. CDR3 sequence reads: CAINSDSANEQFF. The CDR3 bases are TGTGCCATCAATTCGGACTCTGCTAATGAGCAGTTCTTC.

The chain uses TRBV5-6 and TRBJ1-1, with D tentatively TRBD1 (5 bases). V was cut by 4 bases and J by 7 bases, with 11 bases left in between. The CDR3 totals 12 residues. Germline CDR1 reads SGHDT; CDR2 reads YYEEEE. CDR3 nucleotides: TGTGCCAGCAGCCAAACAGGCTATGAAGCTTTCTTT. The encoded protein is CASSQTGYEAFF. Combining the CDR3 with reference TRBV5-6 and TRBJ1-1 gives the whole variable domain DAGVTQSPTHLIKTRGQQVTLRCSPKSGHDTVSWYQQALGQGPQFIFQYYEEEERQRGNFPDRFSGHQFPNYSSELNVNALLLGDSALYLCASSQTGYEAFFGQGTRLTVV.

The chain recombines TRBV5-4 with TRBJ2-2; a weak D match, TRBD1 (5 bases). CDR3 size: 14 residues. The germline V gene has CDR1 SGHNT and CDR2 YYREEE (reference sequence). Trimming took 2 bases from V and 1 from J, leaving 6 bases between them. In DNA, the CDR3 is TGTGCCAGCAGCTTTGGACAGAACACCGGGGAGCTGTTTTTT. Translating gives CASSFGQNTGELFF.

The V call is TRBV10-3, the J call TRBJ1-1, with TRBD1 as a possible D gene (6 bases). Germline CDR1 ENHRY, CDR2 SYGVKD. V was shortened by 11 bases and J by 0 bases, with 13 bases between the two germline ends. CDR3 length: 13 amino acids. CDR3 nucleotide sequence: TGTGCCTGCCGAGGGACACTGAACACTGAAGCTTTCTTT. Translated, it gives CACRGTLNTEAFF.

CDR3 DNA: TGTGCCAGCAGTTCAAGACTAACTGTTACTTACAATGAGCAGTTCTTC. Residues: CASSSRLTVTYNEQFF. The V and J genes are TRBV27 and TRBJ2-1; TRBD2 might be the D (5 bases). The CDR3 sequence is 16 residues long. Germline V gives CDR1 MNHEY, CDR2 SMNVEV (reference sequence). V was clipped by 4 bases and J by 4 bases, with 17 bases between them.

In this sample, this clone turned up a few times. The chain is built from TRBV18 and TRBJ2-7; tentative D call: TRBD1 (6 bases). This CDR3 has 16 amino acids. Looked up from germline, CDR1 is KGHSH and CDR2 is LQKENI. Trimming removed 2 bases at V and 7 bases at J, with 21 bases between. The DNA of the CDR3 is TGTGCCAGCTCACCATTGTCTGGGGGCCTGGGAGATGAGCAGTACTTC. Translation gives CASSPLSGGLGDEQYF.

The chain uses TRBV13 and TRBJ2-7, with TRBD2 as a possible D gene (5 bases). Germline CDR1 PRHDT, CDR2 FYEKMQ (reference sequence). The CDR3 length is 14 residues. Trimming shortened V by 5 bases and J by 5 bases, and 16 bases separated the two germline ends. CDR3 sequence: CASSLAPKHNEQYF. The DNA of the CDR3 is TGTGCCAGCAGCCTAGCCCCCAAACATAACGAGCAGTACTTC. Full variable domain (outside the CDR3, taken from reference TRBV13 and TRBJ2-7): AAGVIQSPRHLIKEKRETATLKCYPIPRHDTVYWYQQGPGQDPQFLISFYEKMQSDKGSIPDRFSAQQFSDYHSELNMSSLELGDSALYFCASSLAPKHNEQYFGPGTRLTVT.

The chain couples TRBV12-3 or TRBV12-4 to TRBJ2-1; perhaps TRBD2 as D (6 bases). This CDR3 has 13 residues. Trimming removed 7 bases from V and 7 bases from J, with 14 bases in between. The CDR3 is CASKGDSGNEQFF. DNA of the CDR3: TGTGCCAGCAAAGGGGACTCCGGGAATGAGCAGTTCTTC.

This chain's CDR3 is CASSRGLAELQETQYF. Here the CDR3 DNA reads TGCGCCAGCAGCCGGGGACTAGCGGAGTTACAAGAGACCCAGTACTTC. The chain links TRBV5-1 to TRBJ2-5; TRBD2 aligns across 11 bases. This CDR3 contains 16 residues. The junction had 7 bases not matched to a gene; V was cut back by 4 bases and J by 2 bases. CDR1 and CDR2 from the germline V gene are SGHRS and YFSETQ.